The T cell receptor (beta chain) described here comes from a study of cytomegalovirus exposure and HLA in healthy donors (dated by TCRdb to the late 2010s). Notes on the research overall: According to an earlier analysis of a few hundred of the donors, roughly 180 million T cells yielded 90 million to 130 million unique TCR beta sequences and about 280 Gb of sequence data. Of the roughly 420 genotyped donors, 75% to 85% were placed in the genetic ancestry cluster associated with self-reported Caucasian donors. Across some 400 genotyped donors of the cohort, an average of about 200,000 unique TCR beta nucleotide sequences per donor were sequenced, and 15% to 20% of those sequences were non-productive. The study combined high-throughput TCR immunosequencing, statistical association of individual TCRs with disease status, and machine learning to predict cytomegalovirus infection status. In the later analysis, no new phenotypic data were used to find candidate immune exposures; instead, reliance was placed on TCR beta sequences and their occurrence across donors. The study used immunosequencing to profile the T cell repertoires of around 600 subjects and linked those repertoires to cytomegalovirus serostatus. Around 300 gigabases of sequencing data and approximately 84 million unique TCR sequences were included in an early release covering several hundred HLA-typed donors. Both class I and class II loci were covered by HLA typing, at four-digit resolution. Alongside the repertoire data, information on donor age, sex, ethnicity and CMV serostatus was compiled. An earlier analysis of 587 of the donors applied high-throughput TCR beta sequencing to assess whether each TCR beta V gene segment acted as functional or pseudogenic. A few DR-DQ haplotypes were treated as single units for association and clustering because of strong linkage in the cohort. Every repertoire in the discovery cohort had been generated on one and the same sequencing platform. In addition to the first cohort of 650 to 750 subjects, a separate validation cohort of 100 to 150 different subjects was used. The aim of the study was to test whether cataloging public T cell receptors could identify signatures of past pathogen exposure. Typing coverage differed by locus: A, B, C, DRB1 and DQB1 were typed in about 629-640 donors, DQA1 in around 500, DPA1 in 606, and DPB1 in approximately 450. A later analysis re-examined previously published TCR beta repertoires from just over 650 donors and added high-resolution HLA genotyping to investigate patterns of TCR occurrence. In a later genetic analysis, genome-wide SNP genotypes for about three fifths of the roughly 670 donors were used, and that subset was treated as a discovery cohort.

Remarks on this clone: No antigen is known for it. Base qualities are not recorded, but no much larger clone differs from it by a single base.

The cohort comprised hundreds of healthy bone marrow donors. At the time of sampling, every cohort member was nominally healthy, though immune exposures that went unrecorded were likely present. The donor tested CMV seropositive, placing the donor among the roughly 300 seropositive members of the cohort. Every donor gave a peripheral blood sample, and the peripheral blood mononuclear cells from that sample were used for TCR beta sequencing. Genomic DNA was extracted from the blood cell samples with the Qiagen DNeasy Blood Extraction Kit. For this chain, trimming is 6 bases at the V end and 11 bases at the J end, and the number of junction bases without a gene match is 13. Looking up the germline V gene (reference sequence) yields CDR1 SGHNT and CDR2 YYREEE. The CDR3 covers 14 residues, taking in both the cysteine and the phenylalanine. Just CDR3 DNA is preserved here, 42 bases in frame from base 1.

Findings and caveats that apply to the study as a whole: While some public TCRs were present in many individuals, most TCR sequences turned up only very rarely across donors. The classifier was reported to diagnose cytomegalovirus status with high specificity and sensitivity in both the original and validation cohorts. Because counts were too low, seventeen rarely observed V segments, including chromosome 9 orphons, were excluded from the earlier analysis of some 540 of the donors. In a later analysis, 16,951 TCR beta sequences were associated with specific HLA alleles at a false discovery rate of 0.05. Presence/absence analyses assumed roughly uniform sequencing depth across donors, an assumption that may not hold. Assigning TCR associations to individual alleles was difficult when HLA alleles, especially DR and DQ, strongly co-occurred. According to a later analysis, TCR association rates differed among HLA loci, with DRB1 alleles showing the most associated TCRs and HLA-C alleles showing the fewest. Because HLA typing was missing for some donors at each locus, association tests included only the typed subset. Correlated functional status among segregating V segments might be attributable to linkage disequilibrium, but an unknown experimental factor could not be ruled out. For the cohort, immune exposure information was limited to CMV serostatus. In a later analysis, HLA-associated TCR beta chains were found to be more clonally expanded and to have lower generation probabilities than equally common non-associated chains. Some IMGT-functional V segments, including TRBV6-2 and TRBV6-3, could not be told apart with the 87-base-pair reads, so those segments were excluded. In a later genetic analysis, fewer N-insertions in productive TCRs were reported among donors in an Asian-associated ancestry cluster than the roughly 700-donor mean. A cluster of highly shared sequence variants was judged likely to represent a technical artifact of the sequencing pipeline. Only TCR beta chains were sequenced in this cohort, and the absence of alpha or paired-chain data limited detectable features. In the study, 150 to 200 TCR beta chains were listed as associated with cytomegalovirus. A further reported finding was that TCR beta sequences accurately predicted the HLA-A and HLA-B alleles for most subjects in the first cohort. In vitro tests confirmed that a few of the cytomegalovirus-associated TCR beta chains recognize cytomegalovirus antigens. According to the authors, the approach could potentially be generalized to other disease states and immunological phenotypes. According to a later analysis, most CMV-associated TCR beta chains appeared to be HLA-restricted, and the HLA associations seemed to be driven largely by CMV exposure. V-gene and J-gene trimming of TCR beta chains was associated with a missense DCLRE1C variant in a later genetic analysis, and the association was replicated in an independent cohort. According to a later analysis, parvovirus B19, influenza, CMV and Epstein-Barr virus appeared linked to several top co-occurrence clusters. In an earlier analysis of fewer than 750 of the donors, most TCR beta V segments were observed in productive rearrangements about 90% or about 30% of the time, broadly matching IMGT annotations.

The library came from the immunoSEQ multiplex PCR assay. The multiplex PCR relied on a mix of 60 forward primers for TCR Vbeta segments and 13 reverse primers for TCR Jbeta segments. A multiplex PCR assay on genomic DNA amplified the CDR3 region of rearranged TCR beta genes. The Illumina HiSeq System was used to sequence the amplified TCR beta libraries as 87-base-pair reads. Concerning the study's data processing: In a later analysis, tens of millions of unique TCR beta chains were counted across the roughly 670 repertoires, and around 10 million of these chains were shared by at least two donors. To remove PCR and sequencing errors, raw reads were error-corrected and collapsed into unique sequences using a nearest-neighbor algorithm that merged closely related sequences. CDR3 sequences were aligned to IMGT reference sequences to assign V, D and J gene segments. For a sequence to be retained, at least a six-nucleotide match to both a V gene segment and a J gene segment was required. A rearrangement was called productive if the CDR3 had no stop codons and remained in frame with V and J, and every other rearrangement was called non-productive. CDR3 was defined by IMGT convention, running from the second conserved V-encoded cysteine to the conserved J-encoded phenylalanine. The earlier analysis of 587 of the donors excluded sequences that lacked an unambiguous match to a single V gene segment. In an earlier analysis of around 600 of the donors, V segments were called functional above 56.7% productive rearrangements and were called segregating when the between-donor standard deviation exceeded 5%. A statistical classification framework was developed to diagnose cytomegalovirus status using the catalog of TCR beta chain sequences. In a later analysis, TCR nucleotide sequences were compared against IMGT/GENE-DB human TR gene sequences so that V and J genes could be assigned. In a later analysis, CDR3 sequences and most-parsimonious VDJ recombination scenarios were assigned using the TCRdist pipeline. In a later analysis, each TCR beta chain was defined by its CDR3 amino acid sequence together with its V-gene family, and reads without a unique V-gene family were excluded. In a later analysis, approximately 590 highly shared, low-generation-probability nucleotide sequences were removed to address suspected cross-contamination and a sequencing artifact. A later analysis calculated a clonal expansion index for each public chain from normalized within-repertoire ranks of inferred template counts. In a later analysis, generation probabilities were computed with a VDJ recombination model fitted to out-of-frame rearrangements, and the resulting probabilities were checked against IGoR. Hypergeometric tests were used in a later analysis to score TCR-TCR, TCR-HLA and TCR-CMV co-occurrence, with a repertoire-size bias correction applied to the TCR pairs. In a later analysis, false discovery rates were estimated by permuting HLA or CMV assignments 20 times. A later analysis grouped co-occurring TCRs with DBSCAN, adding TCRdist sequence similarity when clustering within HLA-allele-positive subsets. For co-occurrence clustering, repertoires with fewer than 30,000 or more than 120,000 public chains were excluded, along with about five repertoires with anomalous nucleotide sharing. Here the immuneACCESS table is served through TCRdb, limited to in-frame sequences with V and J called. Missing clones are a known gap in these copies; in checked studies unresolved V genes cover under half, and the rest lacks a known reason. V and J calls plus clone size are reproduced from that table; the DNA served to infer D and trimming. Here the sample has about 180,000 clones; 70% to 80% occur a single time. The ten top clones hold more than 3% of the sample.

This clonotype was sampled from a woman aged 55-75 years in good health and CMV-seropositive. Recombination joined TRBV5-4 with TRBJ2-1; 8 central nucleotides agree with TRBD2. The sample consisted of PBMCs. The CDR3 region reads CASNPREGTFQQFF. DNA sequence: TGTGCCAGCAACCCTCGGGAGGGCACGTTTCAGCAGTTCTTC. Joined to the reference TRBV5-4 and TRBJ2-1 proteins, this CDR3 gives the full variable domain: ETGVTQSPTHLIKTRGQQVTLRCSSQSGHNTVSWYQQALGQGPQFIFQYYREEENGRGNFPPRFSGLQFPNYSSELNVNALELDDSALYLCASNPREGTFQQFFGPGTRLTVL.